A selection of T cell receptor beta chains follows, all from one sample in a study of OX40 agonist ivuxolimab in advanced cancers. TCRdb's copy holds only in-frame clones and misses some; the assay was immunoSEQ multiplex PCR. This sample has approximately 91,000 clones, with around 87% found just once. The sample in question was CD4+ or CD8+ T cells sorted from blood, obtained in a trial of the OX40 agonist ivuxolimab. These receptors originate from an adult with an advanced solid tumor such as melanoma, head and neck, liver or kidney cancer. Each CDR3 is given with its conserved first and last residue. The D gene is left open where the match is weak. Only part of the rows carry a size: once, few, many, or a class if the clone is expanded.

J	V	size	D	CDR3	DNA
TRBJ1-3	TRBV11-2	few	NA	CASSSAGIGSSGNTIYF	TGTGCCAGCAGCTCCGCAGGGATTGGATCCTCTGGAAACACCATATATTTT
TRBJ1-2	TRBV5-1	NA	NA	CASSLANYGYTF	TGCGCCAGCAGCTTGGCCAACTATGGCTACACCTTC
TRBJ2-3	TRBV10-3	NA	NA	CAISESNSPDTQYF	TGTGCCATCAGTGAGTCAAATAGCCCAGATACGCAGTATTTT
TRBJ2-5	TRBV28	NA	NA	CASNNGVRYQETQYF	TGTGCCAGTAATAACGGGGTACGGTACCAAGAGACCCAGTACTTC
TRBJ1-2	TRBV28	NA	NA	CASSLNPSVYGYTF	TGTGCCAGCAGTCTAAACCCCTCAGTCTATGGCTACACCTTC
TRBJ1-2	TRBV6-5	NA	NA	CASSGLRGYTF	TGTGCCAGCTCGGGGTTGAGAGGCTACACCTTC
TRBJ2-7	TRBV27	once	TRBD2	CASSLSPRLAGDEQYF	TGTGCCAGCAGTTTATCCCCAAGACTAGCTGGAGACGAGCAGTACTTC
TRBJ1-1	TRBV19	NA	TRBD1	CASSIFHRGERRNTEAFF	TGTGCCAGTAGTATTTTTCACAGGGGGGAGAGGAGGAACACTGAAGCTTTCTTT
TRBJ2-7	TRBV4-2	NA	TRBD2	CASSPIAGGPYEQYF	TGTGCCAGCAGCCCCATAGCGGGAGGGCCCTACGAGCAGTACTTC
TRBJ1-3	TRBV28	NA	NA	CASSSIRGGTSGNTIYF	TGTGCCAGCAGTTCCATTAGGGGGGGCACCTCTGGAAACACCATATATTTT
TRBJ1-2	TRBV7-3	NA	NA	CASSLNVGQIGYTF	TGTGCCAGCAGCTTAAACGTCGGCCAAATTGGCTACACCTTC
TRBJ2-2	TRBV4-3	NA	NA	CASSQRIHGELFF	TGCGCCAGCAGCCAAAGAATTCACGGGGAGCTGTTTTTT
TRBJ2-5	TRBV10-3	NA	TRBD1	CAISESTGIGETQYF	TGTGCCATCAGTGAGTCGACAGGGATAGGGGAGACCCAGTACTTC
TRBJ2-5	TRBV28	NA	NA	CASRETGAQETQYF	TGTGCCAGCAGGGAGACGGGGGCCCAAGAGACCCAGTACTTC
TRBJ1-4	TRBV5-4	NA	NA	CASSLRSSLNEKLFF	TGTGCCAGCAGCTTGAGGAGCTCCCTAAATGAAAAACTGTTTTTT
TRBJ2-2	TRBV10-2	NA	NA	CASSESPGNTGELFF	TGCGCCAGCAGTGAGTCGCCCGGGAACACCGGGGAGCTGTTTTTT
TRBJ1-5	TRBV7-2	NA	TRBD1	CASSPGNRGLNQPQHF	TGTGCCAGCAGCCCCGGGAACAGGGGGCTGAATCAGCCCCAGCATTTT
TRBJ2-3	TRBV5-8	NA	TRBD1	CASSLSGGSTDTQYF	TGTGCCAGCAGCTTGTCAGGGGGTAGCACAGATACGCAGTATTTT
TRBJ1-1	TRBV11-2	NA	NA	CASSPRTDPNTEAFF	TGTGCCAGCAGCCCTCGGACAGACCCGAACACTGAAGCTTTCTTT
TRBJ1-2	TRBV7-2	NA	TRBD1	CASSLARDSYGYTF	TGTGCCAGCAGCTTAGCGCGGGACAGCTATGGCTACACCTTC
TRBJ1-1	TRBV6-6	NA	NA	CASSYFGGQVEAFF	TGTGCCAGCAGTTACTTCGGGGGGCAGGTTGAAGCTTTCTTT
TRBJ2-1	TRBV5-4	NA	TRBD2	CASSLGTSGRAVYEQFF	TGTGCCAGCAGCTTGGGGACTAGCGGGAGGGCCGTGTATGAGCAGTTCTTC
TRBJ2-2	TRBV19	NA	NA	CASSMQANTGELFF	TGTGCCAGTAGTATGCAGGCGAACACCGGGGAGCTGTTTTTT
TRBJ2-5	TRBV9	NA	NA	CASSPTQYQETQYF	TGTGCCAGCAGCCCGACCCAGTACCAAGAGACCCAGTACTTC
TRBJ1-1	TRBV6-5	NA	NA	CASRRGTSTEAFF	TGTGCCAGCAGAAGAGGGACATCCACTGAAGCTTTCTTT
TRBJ2-1	TRBV27	NA	NA	CASSPTGFSYNEQFF	TGTGCCAGCAGCCCAACAGGGTTCAGCTACAATGAGCAGTTCTTC
TRBJ1-4	TRBV5-1	NA	NA	CASSYRQAGEKLFF	TGCGCCAGCAGTTATAGGCAGGCAGGCGAAAAACTGTTTTTT
TRBJ1-1	TRBV13	NA	TRBD1	CASSLGTGVLRTEAFF	TGTGCCAGCAGCTTAGGGACAGGGGTTTTGAGAACTGAAGCTTTCTTT
TRBJ1-1	TRBV11-2	NA	NA	CASSQDHGNPNTEAFF	TGCGCCAGCAGCCAAGATCACGGCAATCCCAACACTGAAGCTTTCTTT
TRBJ1-5	TRBV18	NA	TRBD1	CASSPGTENQPQHF	TGTGCCAGCTCACCCGGGACAGAGAATCAGCCCCAGCATTTT
TRBJ1-4	TRBV5-6	NA	NA	CASSTKRREKLFF	TGTGCCAGCAGCACCAAGCGGAGGGAAAAACTGTTTTTT
TRBJ2-1	TRBV28	NA	TRBD1	CASSLLGTGLNEQFF	TGTGCCAGCAGTTTACTGGGGACAGGGTTAAATGAGCAGTTCTTC
TRBJ1-4	TRBV28	NA	NA	CASSLAGADEKLFF	TGTGCCAGCAGTTTAGCGGGGGCTGATGAAAAACTGTTTTTT
TRBJ1-2	TRBV11-3	once	NA	CASSLDGSGDGGYTF	TGTGCCAGCAGCTTAGACGGTTCCGGCGATGGTGGCTACACCTTC
TRBJ1-2	TRBV28	NA	NA	CASSFQGGARGYTF	TGTGCCAGCAGTTTTCAGGGCGGGGCACGGGGCTACACCTTC
TRBJ1-1	TRBV28	NA	NA	CASSRGGQNTEAFF	TGTGCCAGCAGTCGAGGGGGACAGAACACTGAAGCTTTCTTT
TRBJ1-3	TRBV28	NA	NA	CASRASANTIYF	TGTGCCAGCAGGGCCAGCGCAAACACCATATATTTT
TRBJ2-2	TRBV6-5	NA	TRBD1	CASSYPTGTTGELFF	TGTGCCAGCAGTTACCCGACAGGGACGACCGGGGAGCTGTTTTTT
TRBJ1-2	TRBV28	NA	NA	CASIPPRQGTNYGYTF	TGTGCCAGCATCCCGCCGAGGCAGGGGACTAACTATGGCTACACCTTC
TRBJ1-2	TRBV19	NA	NA	CASSIGTVNVGYTF	TGTGCCAGTAGTATAGGGACAGTGAATGTGGGCTACACCTTC
TRBJ1-1	TRBV10-3	NA	NA	CAISEGGIKNTEAFF	TGTGCCATCAGTGAAGGGGGAATTAAAAACACTGAAGCTTTCTTT
TRBJ1-1	TRBV7-3	NA	TRBD1	CASSLTPGQGDTEAFF	TGTGCCAGCAGCTTAACTCCAGGACAGGGTGATACTGAAGCTTTCTTT
TRBJ2-3	TRBV28	few	TRBD2	CASSLTGGDTQYF	TGTGCCAGCAGTTTAACGGGAGGTGATACGCAGTATTTT
TRBJ1-4	TRBV21-1	NA	NA	CASSKALCGHPEKLFF	TGTGCCAGCAGCAAAGCGCTTTGCGGCCACCCAGAAAAACTGTTTTTT
TRBJ1-1	TRBV19	NA	TRBD1	CASSSRHGTGMNTEAFF	TGTGCCAGTAGTTCCCGGCACGGGACAGGGATGAACACTGAAGCTTTCTTT
TRBJ1-5	TRBV6-6	once	TRBD1	CASSPTGGGQPQHF	TGTGCCAGCAGCCCTACAGGGGGCGGTCAGCCCCAGCATTTT
TRBJ2-5	TRBV20-1	NA	NA	CSAHRGETQYF	TGCAGTGCCCATAGGGGGGAGACCCAGTACTTC
TRBJ2-5	TRBV19	NA	TRBD1	CASSISGQGGETQYF	TGTGCCAGTAGTATATCGGGACAGGGCGGGGAGACCCAGTACTTC
TRBJ2-1	TRBV7-6	few	NA	CASSPGFAGNEQFF	TGTGCCAGCAGTCCCGGATTCGCGGGCAATGAGCAGTTCTTC
TRBJ2-3	TRBV11-3	NA	TRBD2	CASSYSGREDTQYF	TGTGCCAGCAGCTATAGCGGGAGGGAAGATACGCAGTATTTT
TRBJ2-2	TRBV5-1	once	NA	CASSSPDRDSNHGELFF	TGCGCCAGCAGCTCTCCAGACAGGGACTCCAACCACGGGGAGCTGTTTTTT
TRBJ1-1	TRBV10-1	NA	NA	CASSEPYRGAEAFF	TGCGCCAGCAGTGAGCCTTATCGCGGGGCTGAAGCTTTCTTT
TRBJ2-7	TRBV6-1	NA	TRBD2	CASSEITGGLNEQYF	TGTGCCAGCAGTGAAATCACGGGAGGTTTGAACGAGCAGTACTTC